This T cell receptor beta chain was obtained from a study of blood T cell repertoires in COVID-19. With 4 bases clipped from V and 8 bases from J, the junction kept 7 bases outside the gene matches. Germline lookup yields CDR1 SGHAT and CDR2 FQNNGV. This CDR3 comprises 15 residues. Generated by immunoSEQ multiplex PCR, the TCRdb table keeps only in-frame clones and is missing some. The sample has some 320,000 clones, roughly 86% seen once. V gene TRBV11-2 combines with J gene TRBJ2-1, with 11 bases lining up with TRBD2. This TCR came from a woman aged 25 to 39 with COVID-19, enrolled during active disease. Sequences were obtained from peripheral blood. CDR3 region: CASSYTSGGLYEQFF. In nucleotides, the CDR3 is TGTGCCAGCAGCTATACTAGCGGGGGATTGTATGAGCAGTTCTTC.